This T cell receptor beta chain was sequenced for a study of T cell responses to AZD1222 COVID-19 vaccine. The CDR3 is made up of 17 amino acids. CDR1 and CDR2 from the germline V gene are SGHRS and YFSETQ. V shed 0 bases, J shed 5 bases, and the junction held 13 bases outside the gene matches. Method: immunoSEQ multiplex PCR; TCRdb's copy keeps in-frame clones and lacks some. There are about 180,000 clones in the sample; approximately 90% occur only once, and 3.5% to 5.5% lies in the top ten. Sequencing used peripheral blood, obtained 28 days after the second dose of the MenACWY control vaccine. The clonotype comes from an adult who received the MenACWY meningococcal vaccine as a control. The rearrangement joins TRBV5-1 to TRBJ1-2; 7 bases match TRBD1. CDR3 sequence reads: CASSLGDRVYGGYGYTF. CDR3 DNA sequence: TGCGCCAGCAGCTTGGGTGACAGGGTTTACGGGGGTTATGGCTACACCTTC.